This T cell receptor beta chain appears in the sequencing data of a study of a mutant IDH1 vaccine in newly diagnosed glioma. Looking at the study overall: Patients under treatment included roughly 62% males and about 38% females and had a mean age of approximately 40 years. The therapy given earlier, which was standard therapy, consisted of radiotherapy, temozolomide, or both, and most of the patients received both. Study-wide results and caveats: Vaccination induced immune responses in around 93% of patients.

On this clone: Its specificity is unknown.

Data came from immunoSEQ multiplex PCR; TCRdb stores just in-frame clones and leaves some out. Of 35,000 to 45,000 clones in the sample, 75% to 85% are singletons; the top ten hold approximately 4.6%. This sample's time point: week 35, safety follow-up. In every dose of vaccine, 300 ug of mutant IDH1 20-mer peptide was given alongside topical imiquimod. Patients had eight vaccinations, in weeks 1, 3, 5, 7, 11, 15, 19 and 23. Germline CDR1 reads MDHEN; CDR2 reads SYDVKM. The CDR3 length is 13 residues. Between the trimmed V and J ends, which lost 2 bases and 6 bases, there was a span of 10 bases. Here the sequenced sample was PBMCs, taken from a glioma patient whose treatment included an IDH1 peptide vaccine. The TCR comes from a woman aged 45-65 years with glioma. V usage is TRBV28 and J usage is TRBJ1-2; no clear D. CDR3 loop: CASSLRPKHGYTF. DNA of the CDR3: TGTGCCAGCAGTTTACGACCCAAACATGGCTACACCTTC.